This TCR beta chain originates from a study of T cell repertoires in cytomegalovirus infection. Germline V gives CDR1 SNHLY, CDR2 FYNNEI. The V end was cut by 7 bases, the J end by 8 bases, with 11 bases between. The CDR3 length is 11 residues. TCRdb re-derived calls from the reads in MiXCR, one entry per CDR3 protein. The data show about a million distinct CDR3 sequences, with approximately 33% seen just once and about an eighth held by the top ten. A remark on this clonotype: As yet, its antigen is unknown.

This rearrangement joins TRBV2 to TRBJ1-1; D call uncertain. The receptor comes from a human donor in good health (CMV status not recorded). Some clones in this sample may be carry-over from other donors' samples. This sample comprised cultured CD8+ T cells from PBMCs, obtained from culture after CMV antigen stimulation. The CDR3: CASILLREAFF. The CDR3 nucleotides read TGTGCCAGCATTCTACTACGGGAAGCTTTCTTT.